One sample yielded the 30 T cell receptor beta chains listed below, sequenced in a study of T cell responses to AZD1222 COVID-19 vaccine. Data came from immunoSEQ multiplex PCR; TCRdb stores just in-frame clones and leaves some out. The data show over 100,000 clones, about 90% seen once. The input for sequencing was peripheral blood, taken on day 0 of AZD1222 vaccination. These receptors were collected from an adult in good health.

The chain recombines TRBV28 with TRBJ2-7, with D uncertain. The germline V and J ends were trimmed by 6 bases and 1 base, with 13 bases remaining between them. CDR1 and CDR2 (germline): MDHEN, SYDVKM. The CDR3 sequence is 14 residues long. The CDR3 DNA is TGTGCCAGCAGCACCACTCCAAGGTCCTACGAGCAGTACTTC. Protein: CASSTTPRSYEQYF. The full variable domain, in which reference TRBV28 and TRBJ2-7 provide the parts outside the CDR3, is DVKVTQSSRYLVKRTGEKVFLECVQDMDHENMFWYRQDPGLGLRLIYFSYDVKMKEKGDIPEGYSVSREKKERFSLILESASTNQTSMYLCASSTTPRSYEQYFGPGTRLTVT.

The CDR3 DNA is TGCGCCAGCAGCCCACAGGGGCAGGGGACCTACGAGCAGTACTTC. Protein product: CASSPQGQGTYEQYF. The chain links TRBV5-1 to TRBJ2-7; 7 nucleotides line up with TRBD1. The germline V gene has CDR1 SGHRS and CDR2 YFSETQ. The V segment lost 4 bases and the J segment 2 bases; nucleotides outside the gene matches: 9. This CDR3 spans 15 amino acids.

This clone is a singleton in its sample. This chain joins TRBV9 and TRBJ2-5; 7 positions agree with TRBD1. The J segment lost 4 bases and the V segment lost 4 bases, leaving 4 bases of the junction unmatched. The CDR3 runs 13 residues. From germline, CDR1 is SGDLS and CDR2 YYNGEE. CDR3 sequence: CASSQDRAETQYF. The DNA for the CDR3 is TGTGCCAGCAGCCAAGACAGGGCAGAGACCCAGTACTTC.

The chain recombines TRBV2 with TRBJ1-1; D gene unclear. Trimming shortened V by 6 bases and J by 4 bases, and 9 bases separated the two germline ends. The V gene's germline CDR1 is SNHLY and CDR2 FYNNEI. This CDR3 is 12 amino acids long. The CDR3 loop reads CASRADGTEAFF. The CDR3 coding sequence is TGTGCCAGCAGGGCTGACGGCACTGAAGCTTTCTTT.

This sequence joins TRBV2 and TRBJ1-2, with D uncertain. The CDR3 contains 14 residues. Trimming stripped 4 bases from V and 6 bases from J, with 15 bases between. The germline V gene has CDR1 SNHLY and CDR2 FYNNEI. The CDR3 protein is CASSVGRVENGYTF. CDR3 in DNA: TGTGCCAGCAGTGTCGGGAGGGTCGAGAATGGCTACACCTTC.

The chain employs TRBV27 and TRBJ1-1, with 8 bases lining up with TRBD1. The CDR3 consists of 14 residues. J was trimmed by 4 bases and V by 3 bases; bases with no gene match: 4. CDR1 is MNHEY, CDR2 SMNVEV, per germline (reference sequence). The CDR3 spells CASSFQGAGTEAFF. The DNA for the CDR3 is TGTGCCAGCAGTTTTCAGGGGGCGGGCACTGAAGCTTTCTTT.

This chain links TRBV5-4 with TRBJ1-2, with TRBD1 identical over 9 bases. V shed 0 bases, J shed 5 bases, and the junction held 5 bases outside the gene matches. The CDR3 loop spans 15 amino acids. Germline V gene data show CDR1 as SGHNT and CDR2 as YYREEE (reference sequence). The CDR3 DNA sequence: TGTGCCAGCAGCTTGGGGCGGGACAGGGTTTATGGCTACACCTTC. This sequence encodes CASSLGRDRVYGYTF.

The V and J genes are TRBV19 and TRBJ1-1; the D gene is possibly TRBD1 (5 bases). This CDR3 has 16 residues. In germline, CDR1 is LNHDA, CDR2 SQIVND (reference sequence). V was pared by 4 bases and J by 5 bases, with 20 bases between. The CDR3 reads CASSTARLGAWTEAFF. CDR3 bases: TGTGCCAGTAGTACGGCCAGGCTCGGGGCTTGGACTGAAGCTTTCTTT. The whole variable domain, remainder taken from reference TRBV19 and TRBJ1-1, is DGGITQSPKYLFRKEGQNVTLSCEQNLNHDAMYWYRQDPGQGLRLIYYSQIVNDFQKGDIAEGYSVSREKKESFPLTVTSAQKNPTAFYLCASSTARLGAWTEAFFGQGTRLTVV.

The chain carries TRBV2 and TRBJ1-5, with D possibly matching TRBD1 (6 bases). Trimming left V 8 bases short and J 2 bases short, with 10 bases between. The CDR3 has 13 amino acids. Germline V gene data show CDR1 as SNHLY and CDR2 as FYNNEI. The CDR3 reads CASQAGGNQPQHF. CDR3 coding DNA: TGTGCCAGCCAGGCAGGGGGCAATCAGCCCCAGCATTTT.

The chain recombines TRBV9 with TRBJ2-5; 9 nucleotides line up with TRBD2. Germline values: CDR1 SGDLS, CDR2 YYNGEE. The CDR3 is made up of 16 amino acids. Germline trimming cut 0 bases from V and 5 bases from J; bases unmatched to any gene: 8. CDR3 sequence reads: CASSVAGGGAVETQYF. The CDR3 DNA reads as TGTGCCAGCAGCGTAGCTGGCGGGGGGGCCGTTGAGACCCAGTACTTC.

The CDR3 sequence is CASSPRGPYNEQFF. The CDR3 region has the DNA TGTGCCAGTAGTCCTAGGGGACCTTACAATGAGCAGTTCTTC. The chain employs TRBV19 and TRBJ2-1; TRBD1 or TRBD2 may be the D gene (5 bases each). V gave up 5 bases and J gave up 4 bases, with 12 bases separating them. Germline V lookup: CDR1 LNHDA, CDR2 SQIVND (reference sequence). The CDR3 spans 14 residues.

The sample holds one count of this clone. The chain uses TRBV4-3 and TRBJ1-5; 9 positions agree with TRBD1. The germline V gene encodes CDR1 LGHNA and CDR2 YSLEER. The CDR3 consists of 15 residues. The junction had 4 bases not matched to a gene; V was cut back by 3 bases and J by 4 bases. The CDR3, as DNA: TGCGCCAGCAGCCAGGGGACAGGGTTTAATCAGCCCCAGCATTTT. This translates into CASSQGTGFNQPQHF.

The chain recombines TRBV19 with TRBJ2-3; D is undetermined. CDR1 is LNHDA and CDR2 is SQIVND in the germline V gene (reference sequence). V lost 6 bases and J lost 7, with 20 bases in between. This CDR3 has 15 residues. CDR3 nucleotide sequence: TGTGCCAGTAGCCCGATCACTCTCCCGTTTAATACGCAGTATTTT. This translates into CASSPITLPFNTQYF.

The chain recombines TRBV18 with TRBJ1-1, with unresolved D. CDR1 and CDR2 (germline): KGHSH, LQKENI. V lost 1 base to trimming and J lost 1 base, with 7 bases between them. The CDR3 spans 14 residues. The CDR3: CASSPQDQNTEAFF. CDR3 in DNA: TGTGCCAGCTCACCACAGGATCAGAACACTGAAGCTTTCTTT.

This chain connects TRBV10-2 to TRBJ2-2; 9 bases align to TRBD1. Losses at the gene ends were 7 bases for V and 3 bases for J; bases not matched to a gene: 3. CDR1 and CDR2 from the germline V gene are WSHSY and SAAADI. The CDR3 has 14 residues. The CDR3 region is CASKTGGDTGELFF. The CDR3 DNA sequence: TGCGCCAGCAAAACAGGGGGCGACACCGGGGAGCTGTTTTTT.

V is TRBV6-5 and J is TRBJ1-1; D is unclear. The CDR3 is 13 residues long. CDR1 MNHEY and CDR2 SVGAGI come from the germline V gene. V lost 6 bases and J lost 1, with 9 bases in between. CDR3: CASSVTRNTEAFF. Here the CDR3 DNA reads TGTGCCAGCAGCGTCACAAGGAACACTGAAGCTTTCTTT.

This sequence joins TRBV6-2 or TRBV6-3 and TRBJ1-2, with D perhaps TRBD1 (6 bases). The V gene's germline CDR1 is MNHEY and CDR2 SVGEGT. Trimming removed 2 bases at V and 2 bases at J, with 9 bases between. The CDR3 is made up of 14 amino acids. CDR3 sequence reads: CASSYPDRNYGYTF. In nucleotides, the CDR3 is TGTGCCAGCAGTTACCCCGACAGGAACTATGGCTACACCTTC.

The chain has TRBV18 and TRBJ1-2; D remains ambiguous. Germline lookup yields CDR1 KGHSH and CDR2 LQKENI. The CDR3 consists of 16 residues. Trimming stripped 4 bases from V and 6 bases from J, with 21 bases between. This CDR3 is CASSRVGYPTEDGYTF. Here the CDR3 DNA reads TGTGCCAGCTCACGGGTAGGCTATCCGACGGAGGATGGCTACACCTTC.

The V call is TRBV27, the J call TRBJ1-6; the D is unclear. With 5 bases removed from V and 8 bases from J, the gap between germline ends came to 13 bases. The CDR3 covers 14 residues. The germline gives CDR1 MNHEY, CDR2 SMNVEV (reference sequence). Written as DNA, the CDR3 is TGTGCCAGCAGTCCACAACGGACTTATTCACCCCTCCACTTT. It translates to CASSPQRTYSPLHF.

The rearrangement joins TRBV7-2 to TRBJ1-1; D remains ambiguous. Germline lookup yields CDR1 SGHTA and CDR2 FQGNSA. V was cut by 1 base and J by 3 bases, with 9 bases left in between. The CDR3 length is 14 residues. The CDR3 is CASSLGLADTEAFF. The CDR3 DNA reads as TGTGCCAGCAGCTTAGGTTTGGCAGACACTGAAGCTTTCTTT.

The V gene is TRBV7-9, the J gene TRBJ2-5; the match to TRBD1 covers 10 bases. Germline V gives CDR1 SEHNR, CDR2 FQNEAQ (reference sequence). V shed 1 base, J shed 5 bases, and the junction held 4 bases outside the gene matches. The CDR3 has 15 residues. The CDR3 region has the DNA TGTGCCAGCAGCTTAGGACAGGGGGCAAGTGAGACCCAGTACTTC. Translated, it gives CASSLGQGASETQYF.

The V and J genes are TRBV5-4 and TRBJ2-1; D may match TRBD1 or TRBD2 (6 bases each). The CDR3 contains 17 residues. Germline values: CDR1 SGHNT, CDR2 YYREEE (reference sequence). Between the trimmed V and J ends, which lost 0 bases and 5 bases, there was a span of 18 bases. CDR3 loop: CASSLGLGGLGDNEQFF. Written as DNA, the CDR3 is TGTGCCAGCAGCTTGGGGCTTGGGGGGCTTGGGGACAATGAGCAGTTCTTC.

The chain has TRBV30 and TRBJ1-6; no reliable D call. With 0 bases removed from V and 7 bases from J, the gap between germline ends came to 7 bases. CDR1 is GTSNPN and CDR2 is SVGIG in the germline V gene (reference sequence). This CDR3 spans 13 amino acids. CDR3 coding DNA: TGTGCCTGGAGTGTTGGGCTCAATTCACCCCTCCACTTT. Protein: CAWSVGLNSPLHF.

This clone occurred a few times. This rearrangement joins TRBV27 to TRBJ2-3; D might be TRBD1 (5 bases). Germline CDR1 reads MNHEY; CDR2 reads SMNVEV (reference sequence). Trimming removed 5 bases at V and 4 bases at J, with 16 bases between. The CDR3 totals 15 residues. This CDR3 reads CASSPLGAPSDTQYF. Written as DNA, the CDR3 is TGTGCCAGCAGTCCTTTAGGGGCCCCATCAGATACGCAGTATTTT.

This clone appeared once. The CDR3 DNA follows: TGTGCCAGCAGGGAATTGGGGGGCACCGGGGAGCTGTTTTTT. Translating it yields CASRELGGTGELFF. This chain uses TRBV11-1 with TRBJ2-2, with a weak D call TRBD2 (6 bases). Trimming cost V 6 bases and J 4 bases, with 12 bases left between them. The CDR3 has 14 residues. CDR1 and CDR2 from the germline V gene are SGHAT and FQDESV (reference sequence).

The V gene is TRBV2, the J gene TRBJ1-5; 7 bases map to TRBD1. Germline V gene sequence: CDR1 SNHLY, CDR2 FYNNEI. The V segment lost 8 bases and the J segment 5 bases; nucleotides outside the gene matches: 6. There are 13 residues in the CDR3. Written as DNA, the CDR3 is TGTGCCAGCCGACAGGGCCGGGATCAGCCCCAGCATTTT. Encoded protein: CASRQGRDQPQHF.

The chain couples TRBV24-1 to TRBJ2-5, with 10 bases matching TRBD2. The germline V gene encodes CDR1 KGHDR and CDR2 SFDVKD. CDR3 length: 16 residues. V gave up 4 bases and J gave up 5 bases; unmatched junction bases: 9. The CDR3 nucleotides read TGTGCCACCAGTGACCCCAAGCGGGAGGGCCAGGAGACCCAGTACTTC. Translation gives CATSDPKREGQETQYF.

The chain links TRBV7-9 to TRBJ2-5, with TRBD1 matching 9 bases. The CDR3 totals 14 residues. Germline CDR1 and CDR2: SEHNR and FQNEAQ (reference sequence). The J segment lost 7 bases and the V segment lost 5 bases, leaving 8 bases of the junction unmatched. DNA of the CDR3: TGTGCCAGCAGCCCGGGACAGGGCCCCGGGACCCAGTACTTC. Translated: CASSPGQGPGTQYF.

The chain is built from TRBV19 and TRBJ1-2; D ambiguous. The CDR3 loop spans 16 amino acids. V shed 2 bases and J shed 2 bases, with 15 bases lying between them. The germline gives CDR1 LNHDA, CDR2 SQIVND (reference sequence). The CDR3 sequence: CASSISGFPRNYGYTF. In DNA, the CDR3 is TGTGCCAGTAGTATATCTGGATTCCCACGAAACTATGGCTACACCTTC.

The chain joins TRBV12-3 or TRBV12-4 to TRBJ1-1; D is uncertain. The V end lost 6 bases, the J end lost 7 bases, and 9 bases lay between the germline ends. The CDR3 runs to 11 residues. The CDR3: CASSSYSEAFF. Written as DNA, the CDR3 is TGTGCCAGCAGCTCCTACAGTGAAGCTTTCTTT.